What follows are 14 T cell receptor beta chains derived from one specimen sequenced in a study of Graves' ophthalmopathy and Graves' hyperthyroidism listed by TCRdb under 2018. The sequencer listed for this sample is Illumina HiSeq 2000. For repertoire sequencing, TCR beta CDR3 regions were amplified from RNA transcripts. The first round was an RT-PCR using HTBI primers with the Qiagen OneStep RT-PCR kit, and this first round was followed by a second-round multiplex PCR, then size selection and purification. The raw public data were reprocessed by TCRdb itself: fastp quality trimming at Q25, MiXCR clonotype calling, in-frame beta chains only. Rows with a matching CDR3 protein are joined into one entry that keeps the most common DNA and genes. The sample records almost 750,000 distinct CDR3 sequences, about 44% of which are singletons. The ten largest account for 44% of the sample. Sequencing was done on a sample of peripheral blood. The origin of the receptors is an adult man with Graves' ophthalmopathy.

V gene TRBV7-2 combines with J gene TRBJ2-7; D is possibly TRBD1 or TRBD2 (7 bases each). Trimming removed 0 bases at V and 4 bases at J, with 25 bases between. The germline V gene has CDR1 SGHTA and CDR2 FQGNSA. The CDR3 is 19 residues long. This chain's CDR3 is CASSLASPGGTTRWYEQYF. DNA of the CDR3: TGTGCCAGCAGCTTAGCGTCTCCAGGGGGGACTACCCGATGGTACGAGCAGTACTTC.

In DNA, the CDR3 is TGTGCCAGTTGGGACAGGGGGAACACTGAAGCTTTCTTT. Translated, it gives CASWDRGNTEAFF. The V gene is TRBV19, the J gene TRBJ1-1; TRBD1 matches at 10 bases. CDR1 is LNHDA, CDR2 SQIVND, per germline (reference sequence). V shed 8 bases, J shed 1 base, and the junction held 1 base outside the gene matches. The CDR3 has 13 residues. Full variable domain (outside the CDR3, taken from reference TRBV19 and TRBJ1-1): DGGITQSPKYLFRKEGQNVTLSCEQNLNHDAMYWYRQDPGQGLRLIYYSQIVNDFQKGDIAEGYSVSREKKESFPLTVTSAQKNPTAFYLCASWDRGNTEAFFGQGTRLTVV.

This clonotype turned up a few times. The CDR3 DNA reads TGCGCCAGCAGCCAGGTGACAGGGCGGGCTCGAGAGACCCAGTACTTC. It codes for CASSQVTGRARETQYF. This sequence joins TRBV4-3 and TRBJ2-5; 7 nucleotides align to TRBD1. Trimming took 3 bases from V and 4 from J; bases not matched to a gene: 11. This CDR3 comprises 16 residues. Germline values: CDR1 LGHNA, CDR2 YSLEER.

This clonotype appeared once. This sequence joins TRBV25-1 and TRBJ2-7, with no clear D. The CDR3 spans 13 residues. Germline V CDR1 and CDR2: MGHDK, SYGVNS. The V end was cut by 6 bases, the J end by 4 bases, with 13 bases between. The CDR3 bases are TGTGCCAGCAGCCTGTACGAGGATTACGAGCAGTACTTC. This translates into CASSLYEDYEQYF.

This clonotype occurred a few times. V gene TRBV5-6 combines with J gene TRBJ2-7; D possibly corresponds to TRBD2 (5 bases). Germline V gene sequence: CDR1 SGHDT, CDR2 YYEEEE. The CDR3 is made up of 15 amino acids. Trimming pared 4 bases from V and 3 bases from J, leaving 17 bases between. In DNA form, the CDR3 reads TGTGCCAGCAGCCTTGGACCGGGAACCTACTACGAGCAGTACTTC. Protein: CASSLGPGTYYEQYF.

With regard to this clonotype: Without the conserved terminal phenylalanine or tryptophan, this CDR3 likely stems from a read error. The chain uses TRBV6-6 and TRBJ2-5; D might be TRBD1 (6 bases). V dropped 6 bases and J dropped 1 base, with 6 bases sitting between them. This CDR3 has 12 amino acids. Germline V gene sequence: CDR1 MNHNY, CDR2 SVGAGI (reference sequence). CDR3 bases: TGTGCCAGCAGACAGGGCCAAGAGACCCAGTACGTC. This codes for CASRQGQETQYV.

This clonotype was found many times. V gene TRBV20-1 combines with J gene TRBJ1-4; D possibly corresponds to TRBD1 (5 bases). The CDR3 is 14 residues long. The germline CDR1 and CDR2 sequences are DFQATT and SNEGSKA (reference sequence). The ends were cut back, 6 bases at V and 5 bases at J, with 16 bases in the middle. The CDR3 spells CSAGHQGTNEKLFF. As DNA, the CDR3 is TGCAGTGCCGGCCACCAGGGCACCAATGAAAAACTGTTTTTT.

V gene TRBV10-3 combines with J gene TRBJ2-7, with 14 positions matching TRBD2. CDR1 and CDR2 from the germline V gene are ENHRY and SYGVKD. The junction had 4 bases not matched to a gene; V was cut back by 4 bases and J by 5 bases. The CDR3 covers 15 residues. CDR3 amino acids: CAISGLAGGDNEQYF. The CDR3 coding sequence is TGTGCCATCAGTGGACTAGCGGGAGGGGACAACGAGCAGTACTTC.

This chain uses TRBV20-1 with TRBJ1-1; D unresolved. Per germline, CDR1 DFQATT and CDR2 SNEGSKA (reference sequence). This CDR3 has 11 amino acids. V lost 2 bases and J 7 bases, leaving 8 bases between the germline ends. Here the CDR3 reads CSARRILEAFF. CDR3 nucleotide sequence: TGCAGTGCTAGACGGATACTTGAAGCTTTCTTT.

This clonotype has a count of ten or more. This chain links TRBV11-2 with TRBJ1-1; 7 positions agree with TRBD1. CDR1 SGHAT and CDR2 FQNNGV come from the germline V gene. This CDR3 has 15 amino acids. V shed 3 bases and J 4 bases; nucleotides not matched to a gene: 8. CDR3 residues: CASSFIQGYATEAFF. CDR3 sequence (DNA): TGTGCCAGCAGCTTCATACAGGGGTACGCCACTGAAGCTTTCTTT. Full variable domain (rest looked up from reference TRBV11-2 and TRBJ1-1): EAGVAQSPRYKIIEKRQSVAFWCNPISGHATLYWYQQILGQGPKLLIQFQNNGVVDDSQLPKDRFSAERLKGVDSTLKIQPAKLEDSAVYLCASSFIQGYATEAFFGQGTRLTVV.

The gene calls are TRBV10-2 and TRBJ2-6, with D perhaps matching TRBD1 (5 bases). The CDR3 totals 14 residues. Per the germline V gene, CDR1 is WSHSY and CDR2 is SAAADI. Trimming left V 2 bases short and J 3 bases short, with 5 bases between. In nucleotides, the CDR3 is TGCGCCAGCAGTGAGCAGGGTGGGGCCAACGTCCTGACTTTC. This gives the protein CASSEQGGANVLTF.

This clonotype was detected only a few times. CDR3 DNA: TGTGCCAGCAGCTACGCCGGGACAGGATACTACGAGCAGTACTTC. Translating it yields CASSYAGTGYYEQYF. This chain joins TRBV7-8 and TRBJ2-7; 8 nucleotides line up with TRBD1. CDR1 is SGHVS and CDR2 is FQNEAQ in the germline V gene. This CDR3 has 15 residues. V was pared by 4 bases and J by 3 bases, with 8 bases of the junction left unmatched.

This rearrangement joins TRBV25-1 to TRBJ2-5, with 7 nucleotides matching TRBD2. Losses at the gene ends were 2 bases for V and 2 bases for J; bases not matched to a gene: 2. The germline V gene has CDR1 MGHDK and CDR2 SYGVNS. The CDR3 contains 14 residues. Here the CDR3 reads CASSEPLAQETQYF. The CDR3 nucleotides are TGTGCCAGCAGTGAACCACTAGCGCAAGAGACCCAGTACTTC.

This clonotype was picked up many times. The chain uses TRBV15 and TRBJ1-1; a possible D gene is TRBD1 (6 bases). This CDR3 spans 15 amino acids. The germline V and J ends were trimmed by 5 bases and 4 bases, with 17 bases remaining between them. Germline assignment: CDR1 LNHNV and CDR2 YYDKDF (reference sequence). Here the CDR3 DNA reads TGTGCCACCAGCTCCCGCTTGGGGGGCAGCACTGAAGCTTTCTTT. Translation: CATSSRLGGSTEAFF.